These T cell receptor beta chains were read from a single sample in a study of T cells after yellow fever vaccination. TCRdb fed the 5' RACE reads into MiXCR, producing one record per CDR3 protein. In the table there are 60,000 to 75,000 distinct CDR3 sequences, approximately 7% of which are singletons. The starting material was CD8+ T cells sorted from PBMCs, obtained 35 to 50 days after the first yellow fever vaccination. These receptors originate from a man younger than 30 who received the YFV17D yellow fever vaccine. Both conserved end residues are part of each CDR3. The order of the fields is CDR3 length, clone size, D gene, V gene, J gene, CDR3 protein, CDR3 DNA. D genes are given only for firm matches. Not all rows give a size; the values are once, few, many and, for expanded clones, a class.

length: 17; size: few; D: TRBD2; V: TRBV18; J: TRBJ2-1; CDR3: CASSPEAGLAGVDEQFF; DNA: TGTGCCAGCTCACCCGAAGCGGGACTAGCGGGGGTGGATGAGCAGTTCTTC
length: 13; size: many; D: NA; V: TRBV12-3/TRBV12-4; J: TRBJ2-1; CDR3: CASSSARGDEQFF; DNA: TGTGCCAGCAGTAGCGCCAGGGGAGATGAGCAGTTCTTC
length: 14; size: many; D: NA; V: TRBV11-2; J: TRBJ2-3; CDR3: CASSLAPGTDTQYF; DNA: TGTGCCAGCAGCTTAGCACCGGGCACAGATACGCAGTATTTT
length: 15; size: many; D: NA; V: TRBV5-4; J: TRBJ2-6; CDR3: CASSFFGSGANVLTF; DNA: TGTGCCAGCAGCTTTTTTGGCTCTGGGGCCAACGTCCTGACTTTC
length: 12; size: NA; D: NA; V: TRBV7-9; J: TRBJ1-5; CDR3: CASSLDNQPQHF; DNA: TGTGCCAGCAGCTTAGACAATCAGCCCCAGCATTTT
length: 15; size: many; D: TRBD2; V: TRBV20-1; J: TRBJ2-1; CDR3: CSAPTLADFYNEQFF; DNA: TGCAGTGCTCCAACCCTAGCGGACTTTTACAATGAGCAGTTCTTC
length: 11; size: few; D: NA; V: TRBV13; J: TRBJ1-3; CDR3: CASSLSNTIYF; DNA: TGTGCCAGCAGCTTATCGAACACCATATATTTT
length: 18; size: NA; D: TRBD2; V: TRBV6-5; J: TRBJ2-1; CDR3: CASSYGISGGGYSGKQFF; DNA: TGTGCCAGCAGTTACGGTATTAGCGGGGGGGGTTACTCGGGAAAGCAGTTCTTC
length: 18; size: many; D: NA; V: TRBV3-1; J: TRBJ2-3; CDR3: CASSQDMRGAYSTDTQYF; DNA: TGTGCCAGCAGCCAAGATATGAGGGGGGCCTATAGCACAGATACGCAGTATTTT
length: 12; size: few; D: NA; V: TRBV12-3/TRBV12-4; J: TRBJ2-7; CDR3: CASSFPGSEQYF; DNA: TGTGCCAGCAGTTTTCCGGGGAGCGAGCAGTACTTC
length: 15; size: many; D: TRBD1; V: TRBV27; J: TRBJ2-7; CDR3: CASSLIGDRAYEQYF; DNA: TGTGCCAGCAGTTTAATCGGGGACAGGGCATACGAGCAGTACTTC
length: 14; size: many; D: TRBD1; V: TRBV29-1; J: TRBJ2-5; CDR3: CSVGPGRGHETQYF; DNA: TGCAGCGTTGGGCCCGGCAGGGGGCACGAGACCCAGTACTTC
length: 16; size: few; D: TRBD2; V: TRBV28; J: TRBJ2-2; CDR3: CASSQLAGGQLWELFF; DNA: TGTGCCAGCAGCCAACTAGCGGGGGGGCAGCTCTGGGAGCTGTTTTTT
length: 14; size: NA; D: TRBD1; V: TRBV19; J: TRBJ2-7; CDR3: CASKETGITYEQYF; DNA: TGTGCCAGTAAGGAGACAGGGATCACCTACGAGCAGTACTTC
length: 15; size: many; D: NA; V: TRBV7-9; J: TRBJ1-3; CDR3: CASSAQGFSGNTIYF; DNA: TGTGCCAGCAGCGCTCAGGGTTTCTCTGGAAACACCATATATTTT
length: 16; size: many; D: NA; V: TRBV5-1; J: TRBJ1-6; CDR3: CASSLLSEWGNSPLHF; DNA: TGCGCCAGCAGCTTGCTATCCGAGTGGGGTAATTCACCCCTCCACTTT
length: 15; size: many; D: NA; V: TRBV5-1; J: TRBJ1-1; CDR3: CASSLSGLVNTEAFF; DNA: TGCGCCAGCAGCTTGTCCGGCCTAGTGAACACTGAAGCTTTCTTT
length: 13; size: many; D: NA; V: TRBV4-1; J: TRBJ2-5; CDR3: CASSQAHRETQYF; DNA: TGCGCCAGCAGCCAAGCCCATCGGGAGACCCAGTACTTC
length: 14; size: many; D: TRBD1; V: TRBV12-3/TRBV12-4; J: TRBJ2-7; CDR3: CASSSSYRGHEQYF; DNA: TGTGCCAGCAGTTCCTCATACAGGGGCCACGAGCAGTACTTC
length: 17; size: many; D: NA; V: TRBV7-7; J: TRBJ2-5; CDR3: CASSPGTPRSGQETQYF; DNA: TGTGCTAGCAGCCCAGGGACACCCCGCTCGGGACAAGAGACCCAGTACTTC
length: 11; size: NA; D: NA; V: TRBV5-1; J: TRBJ2-7; CDR3: CASSLESEQYF; DNA: TGCGCCAGCAGCTTGGAGTCCGAGCAGTACTTC
length: 16; size: many; D: NA; V: TRBV4-1; J: TRBJ2-5; CDR3: CASSQFAGTEKETQYF; DNA: TGCGCCAGCAGCCAATTTGCGGGGACGGAGAAAGAGACCCAGTACTTC
length: 18; size: many; D: TRBD2; V: TRBV9; J: TRBJ2-3; CDR3: CASSGRTSGGTSTDTQYF; DNA: TGTGCCAGCAGCGGCCGGACTAGCGGGGGAACATCCACAGATACGCAGTATTTT
length: 16; size: many; D: TRBD2; V: TRBV10-3; J: TRBJ2-7; CDR3: CAISESISGSSYEQYF; DNA: TGTGCCATCAGTGAGTCGATTAGCGGGTCCTCCTACGAGCAGTACTTC
length: 17; size: few; D: NA; V: TRBV6-5; J: TRBJ1-3; CDR3: CASSYLTGSPSGNTIYF; DNA: TGTGCCAGCAGTTACCTTACGGGGTCACCCTCTGGAAACACCATATATTTT
length: 15; size: NA; D: TRBD1; V: TRBV27; J: TRBJ1-2; CDR3: CASSLEGGGMPGYTF; DNA: TGTGCCAGCAGTTTAGAAGGGGGCGGCATGCCTGGCTACACCTTC
length: 14; size: NA; D: NA; V: TRBV12-3/TRBV12-4; J: TRBJ2-1; CDR3: CAFSLGGTYNEQFF; DNA: TGTGCCTTCAGTTTAGGGGGAACCTACAATGAGCAGTTCTTC
length: 12; size: many; D: NA; V: TRBV7-2; J: TRBJ2-3; CDR3: CASSLDTDTQYF; DNA: TGTGCCAGCAGCTTAGACACAGATACGCAGTATTTT
length: 19; size: NA; D: TRBD2; V: TRBV11-1; J: TRBJ2-3; CDR3: CASTGLAGVNWKATDTQYF; DNA: TGTGCCAGCACGGGACTAGCGGGGGTGAATTGGAAGGCCACAGATACGCAGTATTTT
length: 15; size: NA; D: NA; V: TRBV7-2; J: TRBJ1-3; CDR3: CASSLSDASGNTIYF; DNA: TGTGCCAGCAGCTTAAGTGATGCCTCTGGAAACACCATATATTTT
length: 14; size: many; D: NA; V: TRBV4-3; J: TRBJ2-1; CDR3: CASSQGRNHNEQFF; DNA: TGCGCCAGCAGCCAAGGAAGGAACCACAATGAGCAGTTCTTC
length: 13; size: many; D: TRBD1; V: TRBV11-2; J: TRBJ2-7; CDR3: CASRTGFLNEQYF; DNA: TGTGCCAGCAGGACAGGGTTCCTCAACGAGCAGTACTTC
length: 13; size: few; D: NA; V: TRBV6-2/TRBV6-3; J: TRBJ2-1; CDR3: CASIGSPNNEQFF; DNA: TGTGCCAGCATCGGGTCCCCCAACAATGAGCAGTTCTTC
length: 15; size: NA; D: NA; V: TRBV4-3; J: TRBJ1-3; CDR3: CASSQESAGGNTIYF; DNA: TGCGCCAGCAGCCAAGAGTCAGCCGGCGGAAACACCATATATTTT
length: 16; size: NA; D: NA; V: TRBV7-9; J: TRBJ2-3; CDR3: CASSYGRGPGGDTQYF; DNA: TGTGCCAGCAGCTACGGGCGGGGGCCTGGGGGAGATACGCAGTATTTT
length: 14; size: many; D: NA; V: TRBV5-6; J: TRBJ1-1; CDR3: CASSLEQGNTEAFF; DNA: TGTGCCAGCAGCTTGGAACAGGGGAACACTGAAGCTTTCTTT
length: 13; size: few; D: NA; V: TRBV7-2; J: TRBJ1-5; CDR3: CASSLGANQPQHF; DNA: TGTGCCAGCAGCCTCGGGGCCAATCAGCCCCAGCATTTT
length: 13; size: NA; D: NA; V: TRBV6-2/TRBV6-3; J: TRBJ2-2; CDR3: CASILRGTGELFF; DNA: TGTGCCAGCATTCTAAGGGGGACCGGGGAGCTGTTTTTT
length: 17; size: few; D: NA; V: TRBV7-9; J: TRBJ1-4; CDR3: CASSWPGRLRSGEKLFF; DNA: TGTGCCAGCAGCTGGCCGGGACGGCTAAGATCTGGTGAAAAACTGTTTTTT
length: 14; size: few; D: TRBD1; V: TRBV27; J: TRBJ1-2; CDR3: CASSFGDRGHGYTF; DNA: TGTGCCAGCAGTTTTGGGGACAGGGGACATGGCTACACCTTC
length: 17; size: many; D: TRBD1; V: TRBV6-2/TRBV6-3; J: TRBJ1-5; CDR3: CASRTYGTVYSNQPQHF; DNA: TGTGCCAGCAGAACTTACGGGACAGTTTATAGCAATCAGCCCCAGCATTTT